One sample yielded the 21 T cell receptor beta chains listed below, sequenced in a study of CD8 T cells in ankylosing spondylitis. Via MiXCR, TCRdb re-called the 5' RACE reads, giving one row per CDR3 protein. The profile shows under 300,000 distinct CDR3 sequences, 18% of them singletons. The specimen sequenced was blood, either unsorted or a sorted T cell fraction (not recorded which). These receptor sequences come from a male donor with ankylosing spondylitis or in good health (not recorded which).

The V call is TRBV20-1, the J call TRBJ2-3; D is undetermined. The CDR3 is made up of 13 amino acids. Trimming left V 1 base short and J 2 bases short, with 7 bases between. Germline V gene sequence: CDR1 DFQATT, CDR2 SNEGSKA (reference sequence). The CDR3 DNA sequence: TGCAGTGCTAGAGCGTACACCACAGATACGCAGTATTTT. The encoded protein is CSARAYTTDTQYF.

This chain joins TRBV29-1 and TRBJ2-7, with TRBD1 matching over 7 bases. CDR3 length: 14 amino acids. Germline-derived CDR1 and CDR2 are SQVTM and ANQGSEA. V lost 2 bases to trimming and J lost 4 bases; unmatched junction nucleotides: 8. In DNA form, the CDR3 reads TGCAGCGTTGAATTGGTAGACAGGGATTACGAGCAGTACTTC. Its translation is CSVELVDRDYEQYF.

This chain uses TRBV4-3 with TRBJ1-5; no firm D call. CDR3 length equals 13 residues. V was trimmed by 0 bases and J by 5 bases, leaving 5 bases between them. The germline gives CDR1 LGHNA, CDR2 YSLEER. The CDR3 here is CASSQDRYQPQHF. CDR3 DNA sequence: TGCGCCAGCAGCCAAGACCGCTATCAGCCCCAGCATTTT.

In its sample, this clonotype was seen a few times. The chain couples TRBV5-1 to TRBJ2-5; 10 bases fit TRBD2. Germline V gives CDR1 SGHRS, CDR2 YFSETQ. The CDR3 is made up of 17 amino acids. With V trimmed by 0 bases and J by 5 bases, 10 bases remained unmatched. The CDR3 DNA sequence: TGCGCCAGCAGCTTGGATCTAGCGGGAGCTAATCAGGAGACCCAGTACTTC. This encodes CASSLDLAGANQETQYF.

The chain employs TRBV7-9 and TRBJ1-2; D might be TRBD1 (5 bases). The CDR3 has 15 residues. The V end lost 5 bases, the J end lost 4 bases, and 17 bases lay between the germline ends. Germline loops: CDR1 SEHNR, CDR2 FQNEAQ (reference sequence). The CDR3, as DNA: TGTGCCAGCAGCGTAACGACCGGGACCCTCTATGGCTACACCTTC. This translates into CASSVTTGTLYGYTF.

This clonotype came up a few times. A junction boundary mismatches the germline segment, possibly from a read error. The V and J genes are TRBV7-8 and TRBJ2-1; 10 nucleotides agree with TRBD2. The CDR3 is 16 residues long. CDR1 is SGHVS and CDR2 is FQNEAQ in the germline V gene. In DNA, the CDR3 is TGTGCCAGCAGCATAGCGGGAGGATCCCCCTCCAATGAGCAGTTCTTC. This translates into CASSIAGGSPSNEQFF.

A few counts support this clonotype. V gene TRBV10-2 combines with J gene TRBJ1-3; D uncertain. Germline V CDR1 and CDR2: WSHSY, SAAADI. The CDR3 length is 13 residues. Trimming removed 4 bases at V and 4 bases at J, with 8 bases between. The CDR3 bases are TGCGCCAGCAGTGGATCTTTGGGAAACACCATATATTTT. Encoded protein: CASSGSLGNTIYF.

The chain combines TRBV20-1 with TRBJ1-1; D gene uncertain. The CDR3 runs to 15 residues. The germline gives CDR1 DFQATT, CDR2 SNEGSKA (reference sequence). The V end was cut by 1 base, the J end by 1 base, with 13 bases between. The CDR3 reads CSARGVVKGNTEAFF. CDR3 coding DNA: TGCAGTGCTAGAGGGGTGGTGAAGGGGAACACTGAAGCTTTCTTT.

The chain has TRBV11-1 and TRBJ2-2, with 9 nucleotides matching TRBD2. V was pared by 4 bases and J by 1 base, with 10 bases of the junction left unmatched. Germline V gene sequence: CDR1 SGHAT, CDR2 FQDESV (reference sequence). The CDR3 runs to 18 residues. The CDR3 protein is CASSSTRLAEENTGELFF. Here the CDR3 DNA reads TGTGCCAGCAGCTCCACCCGACTAGCGGAAGAGAACACCGGGGAGCTGTTTTTT.

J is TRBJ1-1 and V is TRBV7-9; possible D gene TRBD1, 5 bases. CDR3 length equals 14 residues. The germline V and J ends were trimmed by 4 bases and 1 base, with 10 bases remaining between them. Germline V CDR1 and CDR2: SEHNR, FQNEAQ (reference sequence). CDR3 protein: CASSSSQENTEAFF. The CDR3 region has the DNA TGTGCCAGCAGCTCCTCACAGGAGAACACTGAAGCTTTCTTT.

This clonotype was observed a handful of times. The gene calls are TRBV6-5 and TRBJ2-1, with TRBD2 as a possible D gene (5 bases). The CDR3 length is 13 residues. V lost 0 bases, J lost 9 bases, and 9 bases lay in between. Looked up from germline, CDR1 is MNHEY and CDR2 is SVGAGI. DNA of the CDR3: TGTGCCAGCAGTTACTCGAACGGAGGTGAGCAGTTCTTC. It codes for CASSYSNGGEQFF.

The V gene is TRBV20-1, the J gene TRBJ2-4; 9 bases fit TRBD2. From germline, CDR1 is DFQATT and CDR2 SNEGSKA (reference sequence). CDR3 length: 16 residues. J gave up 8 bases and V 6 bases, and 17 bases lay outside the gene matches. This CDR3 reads CSATSGGRATLDIQYF. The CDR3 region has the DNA TGCAGTGCCACCTCGGGCGGGAGGGCCACTTTGGACATTCAGTACTTC.

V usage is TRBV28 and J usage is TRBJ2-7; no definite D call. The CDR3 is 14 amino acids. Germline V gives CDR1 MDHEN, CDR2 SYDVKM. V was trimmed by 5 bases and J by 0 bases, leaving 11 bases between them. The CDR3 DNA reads TGTGCCAGCAGTCCCCTGTGGGGCTCCTACGAGCAGTACTTC. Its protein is CASSPLWGSYEQYF.

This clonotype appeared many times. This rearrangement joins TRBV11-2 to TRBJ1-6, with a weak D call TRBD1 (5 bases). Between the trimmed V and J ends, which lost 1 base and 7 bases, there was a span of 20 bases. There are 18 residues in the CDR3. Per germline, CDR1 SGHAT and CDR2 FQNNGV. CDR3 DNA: TGTGCCAGCAGCTTAGTGGCAGGGTCCTTGTGGCCGAATTCACCCCTCCACTTT. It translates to CASSLVAGSLWPNSPLHF.

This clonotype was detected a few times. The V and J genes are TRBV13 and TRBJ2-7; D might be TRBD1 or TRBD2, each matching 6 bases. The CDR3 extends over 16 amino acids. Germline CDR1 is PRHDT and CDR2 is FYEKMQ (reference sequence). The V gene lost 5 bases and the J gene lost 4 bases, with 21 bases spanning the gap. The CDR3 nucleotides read TGTGCCAGCAGCACTCAATCAGGGGTAGGAGGGTACGAGCAGTACTTC. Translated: CASSTQSGVGGYEQYF.

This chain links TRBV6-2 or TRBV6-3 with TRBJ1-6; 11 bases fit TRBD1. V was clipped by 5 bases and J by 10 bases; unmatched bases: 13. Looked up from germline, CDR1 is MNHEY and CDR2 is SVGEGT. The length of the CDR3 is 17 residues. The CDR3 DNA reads TGTGCCAGCAGTCACGGGACAGGGGGAACCTATCACTCACCCCTCCACTTT. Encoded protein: CASSHGTGGTYHSPLHF.

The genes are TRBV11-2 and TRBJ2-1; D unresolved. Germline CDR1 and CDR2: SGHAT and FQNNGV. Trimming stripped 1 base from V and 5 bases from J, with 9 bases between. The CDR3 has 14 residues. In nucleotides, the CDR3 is TGTGCCAGCAGCTTAGGCGACTCACACAATGAGCAGTTCTTC. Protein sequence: CASSLGDSHNEQFF.

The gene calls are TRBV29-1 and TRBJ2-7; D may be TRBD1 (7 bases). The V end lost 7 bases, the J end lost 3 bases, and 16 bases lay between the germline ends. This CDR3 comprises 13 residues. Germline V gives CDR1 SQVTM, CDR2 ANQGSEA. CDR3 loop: CSGIQGGDYEQYF. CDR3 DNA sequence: TGCAGCGGGATCCAGGGGGGAGACTACGAGCAGTACTTC.

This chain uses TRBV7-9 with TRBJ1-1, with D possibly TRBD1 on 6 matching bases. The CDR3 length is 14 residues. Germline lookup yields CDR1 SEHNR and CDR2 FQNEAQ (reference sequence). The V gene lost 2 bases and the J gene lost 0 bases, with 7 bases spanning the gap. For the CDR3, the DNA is TGTGCCAGCAGCTTAAACAGGGTGAACACTGAAGCTTTCTTT. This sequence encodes CASSLNRVNTEAFF.

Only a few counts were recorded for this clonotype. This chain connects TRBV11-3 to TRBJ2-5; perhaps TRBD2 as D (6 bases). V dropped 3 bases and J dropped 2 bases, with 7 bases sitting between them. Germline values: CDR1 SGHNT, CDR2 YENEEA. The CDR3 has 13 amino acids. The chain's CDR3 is CASSLGLQETQYF. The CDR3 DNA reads TGTGCCAGCAGCTTGGGACTGCAAGAGACCCAGTACTTC.

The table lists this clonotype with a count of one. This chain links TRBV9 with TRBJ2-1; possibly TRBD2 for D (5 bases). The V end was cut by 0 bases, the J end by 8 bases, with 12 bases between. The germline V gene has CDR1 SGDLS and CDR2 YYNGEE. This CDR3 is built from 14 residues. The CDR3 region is CASSVERAVDEQFF. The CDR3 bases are TGTGCCAGCAGCGTAGAAAGAGCGGTTGATGAGCAGTTCTTC. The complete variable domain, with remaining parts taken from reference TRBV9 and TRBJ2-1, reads DSGVTQTPKHLITATGQRVTLRCSPRSGDLSVYWYQQSLDQGLQFLIQYYNGEERAKGNILERFSAQQFPDLHSELNLSSLELGDSALYFCASSVERAVDEQFFGPGTRLTVL.